A single sample is the source of the 23 T cell receptor beta chains below, sequenced in a study of T cell responses to AZD1222 COVID-19 vaccine. The table came from immunoSEQ multiplex PCR; TCRdb's copy has only in-frame clones and leaves some out. Of about 81,000 clones in the sample, approximately 83% are singletons; the top ten hold 3.4%. The starting material was peripheral blood, obtained 28 days after the second AZD1222 dose. These receptors originate from an adult who received the AZD1222 COVID-19 vaccine.

V gene TRBV4-1 combines with J gene TRBJ1-1; the D is unclear. Germline V lookup: CDR1 MGHRA, CDR2 YSYEKL. CDR3 length: 14 residues. The V gene lost 0 bases and the J gene lost 5 bases, with 10 bases spanning the gap. The CDR3 spells CASSQDYVRTEAFF. The CDR3 bases are TGCGCCAGCAGCCAAGATTACGTTAGAACTGAAGCTTTCTTT.

DNA of the CDR3: TGTGCCACCAGCAGAGGCTCCTCTGGCTTGTCTGGGGCCAACGTCCTGACTTTC. Amino acid sequence: CATSRGSSGLSGANVLTF. V gene TRBV15 combines with J gene TRBJ2-6; no reliable D call. V was cut by 1 base and J by 1 base, with 14 bases left in between. The CDR3 contains 18 residues. Germline CDR1 and CDR2: LNHNV and YYDKDF (reference sequence).

V usage is TRBV11-2 and J usage is TRBJ1-2; the D is unclear. V was pared by 0 bases and J by 1 base, with 12 bases between. This CDR3 is built from 16 residues. Germline V gene data show CDR1 as SGHAT and CDR2 as FQNNGV. The CDR3 nucleotides read TGTGCCAGCAGCTTAGATAGCGGCACCTTTAACTATGGCTACACCTTC. It yields the protein CASSLDSGTFNYGYTF.

The V call is TRBV28, the J call TRBJ1-5, with TRBD1 matching over 7 bases. CDR1 and CDR2 (germline): MDHEN, SYDVKM. J gave up 0 bases and V 2 bases, and 10 bases lay outside the gene matches. CDR3 length equals 18 residues. The CDR3 DNA is TGTGCCAGCAGTTTAGACGGACAGGCCCATTCTAGCAATCAGCCCCAGCATTTT. Translation: CASSLDGQAHSSNQPQHF.

The chain links TRBV6-4 to TRBJ2-1, with 10 positions matching TRBD2. The germline V gene has CDR1 MRHNA and CDR2 SNTAGT. J lost 3 bases, V lost 4 bases, and 3 bases had no gene match. The CDR3 contains 15 residues. The CDR3 sequence is CASSAAGGDYNEQFF. For the CDR3, the DNA is TGTGCCAGCAGTGCAGCGGGGGGGGACTACAATGAGCAGTTCTTC.

This chain connects TRBV7-2 to TRBJ1-1; 7 bases align to TRBD1. Germline assignment: CDR1 SGHTA and CDR2 FQGNSA. J lost 7 bases, V lost 4 bases, and 9 bases had no gene match. This CDR3 spans 14 amino acids. CDR3 bases: TGTGCCAGCAGCTCTCCGGGACAGCCCTTTGAAGCTTTCTTT. Encoded protein: CASSSPGQPFEAFF.

The rearrangement uses TRBV2 and TRBJ1-5, with 9 bases that match TRBD1. With V trimmed by 6 bases and J by 6 bases, 6 bases remained unmatched. Germline V gives CDR1 SNHLY, CDR2 FYNNEI. This CDR3 is built from 14 residues. The CDR3 region has the DNA TGTGCCAGCAGGCGGACAGGGGAGGGTCAGCCCCAGCATTTT. Translated: CASRRTGEGQPQHF.

The chain recombines TRBV28 with TRBJ1-1, with D possibly being TRBD1 (5 bases). The CDR3 consists of 13 residues. Germline V lookup: CDR1 MDHEN, CDR2 SYDVKM. V lost 5 bases and J 3 bases, leaving 10 bases between the germline ends. CDR3 residues: CASSLDTHTEAFF. CDR3 coding DNA: TGTGCCAGCAGTCTGGACACTCACACTGAAGCTTTCTTT.

This sequence joins TRBV7-8 and TRBJ2-5; 11 bases match TRBD2. Looked up from germline, CDR1 is SGHVS and CDR2 is FQNEAQ. The CDR3 is 15 residues long. J lost 4 bases, V lost 2 bases, and 3 bases had no gene match. The CDR3 reads CASSLPGTSGETQYF. The CDR3 DNA reads as TGTGCCAGCAGCTTACCCGGGACTAGCGGAGAGACCCAGTACTTC.

The CDR3 region has the DNA TGTGCCAGCAGTCGACAGGGGGGACGAAACACCATATATTTT. Translation: CASSRQGGRNTIYF. This chain connects TRBV6-5 to TRBJ1-3, with 9 bases that match TRBD1. CDR3 length equals 14 residues. Germline loops: CDR1 MNHEY, CDR2 SVGAGI. The V segment lost 5 bases and the J segment 5 bases; nucleotides outside the gene matches: 4.

The J gene is TRBJ2-7, the V gene TRBV25-1, with TRBD1 identical over 8 bases. Per germline, CDR1 MGHDK and CDR2 SYGVNS. Unmatched junction bases numbered 4, after V lost 1 base and J lost 5 bases. The CDR3 contains 14 residues. CDR3 sequence: CASSESYRGNEQYF. CDR3 nucleotide sequence: TGTGCCAGCAGTGAATCCTACAGGGGGAACGAGCAGTACTTC.

The CDR3 DNA sequence: TGTGCCAGCGGGGGTAGCGGGAGGAACACCGGGGAGCTGTTTTTT. Protein: CASGGSGRNTGELFF. The chain combines TRBV2 with TRBJ2-2; 9 bases line up with TRBD2. Looked up from germline, CDR1 is SNHLY and CDR2 is FYNNEI. The CDR3 is 15 amino acids. The V gene end was trimmed by 8 bases and the J gene end by 1 base; junction bases not matched to a gene: 5.

The chain links TRBV3-1 (or the pseudogene TRBV3-2) to TRBJ2-7, with D possibly matching TRBD2 (6 bases). CDR1 is LGHDT, CDR2 YNNKEL, per germline (reference sequence). V lost 1 base to trimming and J lost 3 bases, with 13 bases between them. This CDR3 is built from 15 residues. Here the CDR3 reads CASSQVRDSDYEQYF. The CDR3 DNA sequence: TGTGCCAGCAGCCAAGTCCGGGACTCTGACTACGAGCAGTACTTC.

This clone turned up a few times. V is TRBV7-3 and J is TRBJ2-6; perhaps TRBD2 as D (5 bases). CDR3 length equals 17 residues. Trimming removed 5 bases from V and 0 bases from J, with 14 bases in between. Germline V CDR1 and CDR2: SGHTA, FQGTGA. Here the CDR3 reads CASSRTGSRSGANVLTF. The CDR3 DNA follows: TGTGCCAGCAGCAGAACGGGATCGCGCTCTGGGGCCAACGTCCTGACTTTC.

This chain uses TRBV7-2 with TRBJ1-3; TRBD1 is a possible D gene (5 bases). The CDR3 sequence is 15 residues long. Germline V gene lookup returns CDR1 SGHTA and CDR2 FQGNSA. The V end was cut by 1 base, the J end by 1 base, with 8 bases between. The CDR3 DNA follows: TGTGCCAGCAGCTTAGTGGGGGGGTCTGGAAACACCATATATTTT. Its protein is CASSLVGGSGNTIYF.

The chain combines TRBV29-1 with TRBJ2-5; 8 nucleotides match TRBD1. The V gene's germline CDR1 is SQVTM and CDR2 ANQGSEA. With 1 base clipped from V and 5 bases from J, the junction kept 6 bases outside the gene matches. This CDR3 has 14 residues. The CDR3 here is CSVEGGTGGETQYF. The CDR3 region has the DNA TGCAGCGTTGAAGGGGGGACAGGCGGGGAGACCCAGTACTTC.

This chain links TRBV5-4 with TRBJ2-5, with 12 positions matching TRBD2. The CDR3 totals 15 residues. Germline lookup yields CDR1 SGHNT and CDR2 YYREEE (reference sequence). Trimming cost V 0 bases and J 5 bases; bases outside gene matches: 2. DNA for the CDR3: TGTGCCAGCAGCTTGGGGACTAGCGGGACGGAGACCCAGTACTTC. Encoded protein: CASSLGTSGTETQYF.

The chain is built from TRBV5-4 and TRBJ2-3; possibly TRBD1 for D (5 bases). This CDR3 is 15 amino acids long. Germline V CDR1 and CDR2: SGHNT, YYREEE (reference sequence). V shed 0 bases and J shed 3 bases, with 11 bases lying between them. The CDR3 region has the DNA TGTGCCAGCAGCTTGGAAGGGGAACGGACAGATACGCAGTATTTT. It is translated as CASSLEGERTDTQYF.

This chain uses TRBV5-1 with TRBJ2-1; weak D call: TRBD1 (6 bases). The CDR3 extends over 14 amino acids. Trimming stripped 4 bases from V and 4 bases from J, with 12 bases between. The V gene's germline CDR1 is SGHRS and CDR2 YFSETQ. CDR3 DNA sequence: TGCGCCAGCAGCACAGGGTCCCGTTACAATGAGCAGTTCTTC. It specifies CASSTGSRYNEQFF.

The chain employs TRBV27 and TRBJ2-3, with D maybe TRBD2 (6 bases). Germline V gives CDR1 MNHEY, CDR2 SMNVEV (reference sequence). The V and J ends lost 3 bases and 4 bases respectively, with 11 bases between them. The CDR3 runs to 14 residues. Here the CDR3 DNA reads TGTGCCAGCAGTTTGACCCGACTAGCAGATACGCAGTATTTT. It translates to CASSLTRLADTQYF.

The chain has TRBV2 and TRBJ2-2, with 9 bases aligning to TRBD2. From germline, CDR1 is SNHLY and CDR2 FYNNEI. After removal of 6 bases from V and 5 bases from J, the junction contained 7 bases not matched to a gene. There are 15 residues in the CDR3. CDR3 region: CASSLSGRSTGELFF. The CDR3 region has the DNA TGTGCCAGCAGCCTTAGCGGGAGAAGTACCGGGGAGCTGTTTTTT.

The chain is built from TRBV15 and TRBJ1-2; D unclear. This CDR3 is 13 amino acids long. Deletions cut 3 bases from V and 2 bases from J, with 7 bases between. In germline, CDR1 is LNHNV, CDR2 YYDKDF (reference sequence). The CDR3 DNA reads as TGTGCCACCAGCAGGGGCCCCAACTATGGCTACACCTTC. It encodes CATSRGPNYGYTF.

The chain uses TRBV30 and TRBJ2-5; D is uncertain. The CDR3 has 13 amino acids. The germline V and J ends were trimmed by 7 bases and 5 bases, with 17 bases remaining between them. In germline, CDR1 is GTSNPN, CDR2 SVGIG (reference sequence). DNA of the CDR3: TGTGCCTCCACCCCCTCCGCGGAGGAGACCCAGTACTTC. Protein: CASTPSAEETQYF. Complete variable domain (other parts from reference TRBV30 and TRBJ2-5): SQTIHQWPATLVQPVGSPLSLECTVEGTSNPNLYWYRQAAGRGLQLLFYSVGIGQISSEVPQNLSASRPQDRQFILSSKKLLLSDSGFYLCASTPSAEETQYFGPGTRLLVL.